A selection of T cell receptor beta chains follows, all from one sample in a study of Graves' ophthalmopathy and Graves' hyperthyroidism. Via MiXCR, TCRdb re-called the multiplex PCR reads, giving one row per CDR3 protein. The profile shows about 390,000 distinct CDR3 sequences, approximately 15% of them singletons. Material: peripheral blood. These receptors were collected from a woman between 18 and 29 years old with stable Graves' hyperthyroidism. Each CDR3 is given with its conserved first and last residue. Fields, in order: D gene, clone size, J gene, V gene, CDR3 protein, CDR3 DNA. A D gene is named only where the DNA matches it firmly. Clone sizes are given selectively: once, few, many, or a class where the clone is expanded.

>TRBD1|many|TRBJ1-2|TRBV20-1
CSAREQGSYGYTF
TGCAGTGCTAGAGAACAGGGGAGCTATGGCTACACCTTC
>-|many|TRBJ1-2|TRBV18
CATYDPNYGYTF
TGTGCCACCTATGACCCTAACTATGGCTACACCTTC
>-|-|TRBJ2-2|TRBV18
CASSSLGDTGELFF
TGTGCCAGCTCCAGCTTGGGGGACACCGGGGAGCTGTTTTTT
>TRBD1|many|TRBJ2-7|TRBV11-2
CASSWGRGPPYEQYF
TGTGCCAGCAGCTGGGGCAGGGGGCCGCCCTACGAGCAGTACTTC
>TRBD2|many|TRBJ2-7|TRBV9
CASSVSSSGDYEQYF
TGTGCCAGCAGCGTGAGTTCTAGCGGGGACTACGAGCAGTACTTC
>-|many|TRBJ1-1|TRBV5-1
CASSSSSRRVNTEAFF
TGCGCCAGCAGCTCCTCTTCTCGGAGGGTGAACACTGAAGCTTTCTTT
>-|many|TRBJ1-6|TRBV6-5
CASSRGTESNSPLHF
TGTGCCAGCAGTCGTGGCACGGAGTCCAATTCACCCCTCCACTTT
>-|many|TRBJ1-5|TRBV7-2
CASSLAGLVFQPQHF
TGTGCCAGCAGCTTAGCAGGGTTGGTTTTCCAGCCCCAGCATTTT
>-|many|TRBJ1-1|TRBV20-1
CSASWDPWGNTEAFF
TGCAGTGCTAGCTGGGACCCCTGGGGGAACACTGAAGCTTTCTTT
>-|many|TRBJ2-2|TRBV2
CASSAALGGTGELFF
TGTGCCAGCAGTGCGGCCCTCGGAGGCACCGGGGAGCTGTTTTTT
>TRBD1|many|TRBJ2-7|TRBV20-1
CSARAGTGGSPYEQYF
TGCAGTGCTAGAGCGGGGACAGGGGGCTCCCCCTACGAGCAGTACTTC
>TRBD2|few|TRBJ2-5|TRBV12-3/TRBV12-4
CASSPAGGLETQYF
TGTGCCAGCAGTCCAGCGGGAGGGTTGGAGACCCAGTACTTC
>-|many|TRBJ1-2|TRBV2
CASSELWQGDGYTF
TGTGCCAGCAGTGAACTCTGGCAGGGAGATGGCTACACCTTC
>-|many|TRBJ1-1|TRBV28
CASTVRISTEAFF
TGTGCCAGCACCGTCAGAATCTCCACTGAAGCTTTCTTT
>TRBD2|few|TRBJ2-1|TRBV7-6
CASSLAAVAGGPGNEQFF
TGTGCCAGCAGCTTAGCGGCCGTAGCGGGGGGGCCGGGGAATGAGCAGTTCTTC
>-|many|TRBJ1-2|TRBV29-1
CSVEDLIHGGADYGYTF
TGCAGCGTTGAAGATCTGATCCATGGGGGGGCTGACTATGGCTACACCTTC
>TRBD1|-|TRBJ1-1|TRBV10-1
CASRPDREVKEAFF
TGCGCCAGCAGGCCGGACAGGGAAGTCAAAGAAGCTTTCTTT
>TRBD2|-|TRBJ2-7|TRBV24-1
CATSDFGAGGSSYEQYF
TGTGCCACCAGTGATTTCGGAGCGGGGGGGTCCTCCTACGAGCAGTACTTC
>-|many|TRBJ2-5|TRBV3-1
CASSQGTGETQYF
TGTGCCAGCAGCCAAGGGACGGGAGAGACCCAGTACTTC
>TRBD2|few|TRBJ2-1|TRBV9
CASSQTSGGINEQFF
TGTGCCAGCAGCCAAACTAGCGGGGGGATCAATGAGCAGTTCTTC
>-|few|TRBJ1-5|TRBV19
CASSISGGDNQPQHF
TGTGCCAGTAGTATAAGTGGGGGGGACAATCAGCCCCAGCATTTT
>-|many|TRBJ2-5|TRBV28
CASSTDTYGSETQYF
TGTGCCAGCAGTACGGACACTTACGGTTCAGAGACCCAGTACTTC
>-|-|TRBJ1-2|TRBV4-1
CASSQAGRGDGYTF
TGCGCCAGCAGCCAAGCGGGGAGGGGCGATGGCTACACCTTC
>TRBD1|many|TRBJ1-2|TRBV11-2
CASSPEGDRTIGYTF
TGTGCCAGCAGCCCAGAAGGGGACAGGACTATTGGCTACACCTTC
>-|few|TRBJ1-1|TRBV6-2/TRBV6-3
CASRMGGANTEALF
TGTGCCAGCAGGATGGGAGGGGCGAACACTGAAGCTCTCTTT